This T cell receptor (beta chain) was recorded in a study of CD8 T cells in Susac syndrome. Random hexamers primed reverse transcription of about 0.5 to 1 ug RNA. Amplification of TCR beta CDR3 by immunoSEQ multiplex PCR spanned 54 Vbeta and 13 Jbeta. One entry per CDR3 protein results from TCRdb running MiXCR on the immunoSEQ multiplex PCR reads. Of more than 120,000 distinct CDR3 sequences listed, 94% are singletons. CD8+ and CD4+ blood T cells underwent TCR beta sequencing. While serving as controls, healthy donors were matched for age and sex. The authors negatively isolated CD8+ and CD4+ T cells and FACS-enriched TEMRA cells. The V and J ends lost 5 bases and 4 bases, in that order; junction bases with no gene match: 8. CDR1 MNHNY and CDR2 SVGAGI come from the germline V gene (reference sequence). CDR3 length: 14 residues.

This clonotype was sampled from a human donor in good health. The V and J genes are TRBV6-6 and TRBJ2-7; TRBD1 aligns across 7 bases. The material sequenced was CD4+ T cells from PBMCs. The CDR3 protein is CASSRTGSFYEQYF. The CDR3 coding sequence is TGTGCCAGCAGTCGGACAGGTAGTTTTTACGAGCAGTACTTC.